Below are 32 T cell receptor beta chains sequenced from a single sample in a study of OX40 agonist ivuxolimab in advanced cancers. The method was immunoSEQ multiplex PCR; TCRdb's version includes in-frame clones alone and lacks a portion of them. The table lists fewer than 35,000 clones, 74% of them singletons. The sample in question was CD4+ or CD8+ T cells sorted from blood, obtained in a trial of the OX40 agonist ivuxolimab. The receptors shown here come from an adult with an advanced solid tumor such as melanoma, head and neck, liver or kidney cancer.

This chain joins TRBV7-9 and TRBJ1-2, with a possible D match to TRBD1 (5 bases). This CDR3 has 12 residues. Trimming took off 7 bases at V and 0 bases at J, with 6 bases between the two ends. Germline CDR1 SEHNR, CDR2 FQNEAQ (reference sequence). The CDR3 here is CASTGANYGYTF. The CDR3 DNA sequence: TGTGCCAGCACGGGGGCTAACTATGGCTACACCTTC.

V is TRBV6-5 and J is TRBJ2-1, with 8 bases that match TRBD1. The CDR3 has 16 residues. The germline CDR1 and CDR2 sequences are MNHEY and SVGAGI. With V trimmed by 0 bases and J by 8 bases, 9 bases remained unmatched. The CDR3 DNA reads as TGTGCCAGCAGTTACTCGATCAGGGGGCGCAGGGATGAGCAGTTCTTC. As protein: CASSYSIRGRRDEQFF.

This clone was seen once. The chain has TRBV28 and TRBJ2-2; 7 bases fit TRBD2. The length of the CDR3 is 16 residues. The ends lost 7 bases at V and 4 bases at J; junction bases unmatched: 12. Germline CDR1 and CDR2: MDHEN and SYDVKM. The CDR3 DNA reads TGTGCCAGCAACCCCGATACCACTAGCGTCACCGGGGAGCTGTTTTTT. This sequence encodes CASNPDTTSVTGELFF.

The chain's CDR3 is CASRARGQEKLFF. CDR3 nucleotide sequence: TGTGCCAGCAGGGCCAGGGGGCAGGAAAAACTGTTTTTT. The chain joins TRBV2 to TRBJ1-4; TRBD1 matches at 8 bases. There are 13 residues in the CDR3. CDR1 SNHLY and CDR2 FYNNEI come from the germline V gene. With V trimmed by 6 bases and J by 8 bases, 5 bases remained unmatched.

This rearrangement joins TRBV7-9 to TRBJ2-2; TRBD2 agrees at 12 bases. The CDR3 has 17 residues. V lost 4 bases to trimming and J lost 3 bases; unmatched junction nucleotides: 6. Germline loops: CDR1 SEHNR, CDR2 FQNEAQ (reference sequence). The CDR3, as DNA: TGTGCCAGCAGCTCCTACCGACTAGCGGGGGACACCGGGGAGCTGTTTTTT. This encodes CASSSYRLAGDTGELFF.

V gene TRBV6-5 combines with J gene TRBJ1-2; a weak D match, TRBD1 (5 bases). Germline V gives CDR1 MNHEY, CDR2 SVGAGI. Trimming left V 0 bases short and J 4 bases short, with 9 bases between. The CDR3 is 14 residues long. DNA of the CDR3: TGTGCCAGCAGTTACTCGGGGACGGTCTATGGCTACACCTTC. As protein: CASSYSGTVYGYTF.

Judged by abundance, this clone is medium-sized. The rearrangement links TRBV2 to TRBJ2-2; tentatively, D is TRBD1 (6 bases). The V end was cut by 5 bases, the J end by 2 bases, with 18 bases between. The germline CDR1 and CDR2 sequences are SNHLY and FYNNEI. The CDR3 has 17 amino acids. The CDR3 sequence: CASSLPRQETNTGELFF. The CDR3 DNA follows: TGTGCCAGCAGTTTGCCGAGACAGGAGACTAACACCGGGGAGCTGTTTTTT.

J is TRBJ1-1 and V is TRBV29-1, with D tentatively TRBD1 (5 bases). Germline values: CDR1 SQVTM, CDR2 ANQGSEA. CDR3 length: 13 residues. Trimming cost V 4 bases and J 8 bases, with 17 bases left between them. CDR3 sequence reads: CSVGGQHMLEAFF. CDR3 nucleotides: TGCAGCGTTGGGGGCCAGCACATGTTAGAAGCTTTCTTT.

The chain employs TRBV7-2 and TRBJ2-3; D remains unclear. Germline V CDR1 and CDR2: SGHTA, FQGNSA. Between the trimmed V and J ends, which lost 1 base and 9 bases, there was a span of 11 bases. The CDR3 has 13 amino acids. The CDR3 loop reads CASSLGWGTTQYF. CDR3 bases: TGTGCCAGCAGCTTAGGATGGGGAACAACGCAGTATTTT.

The V gene is TRBV30, the J gene TRBJ2-1, with 9 bases aligning to TRBD2. The junction had 7 bases not matched to a gene; V was cut back by 0 bases and J by 7 bases. This CDR3 has 15 residues. Germline CDR1 and CDR2: GTSNPN and SVGIG (reference sequence). The CDR3, as DNA: TGTGCCTGGAGTGTAGAAGCGGGGGGCCTGAATGAGCAGTTCTTC. Translated, it gives CAWSVEAGGLNEQFF.

The V call is TRBV29-1, the J call TRBJ2-1, with no clear D. The CDR3 spans 13 residues. Germline-derived CDR1 and CDR2 are SQVTM and ANQGSEA. Trimming stripped 7 bases from V and 8 bases from J, with 18 bases between. The CDR3 is CSAPVGFRDEQFF. The CDR3, as DNA: TGCAGCGCTCCTGTAGGGTTTCGGGATGAGCAGTTCTTC.

CDR3 residues: CASSLATVGYGYTF. Here the CDR3 DNA reads TGTGCCAGCAGTTTGGCAACGGTGGGCTATGGCTACACCTTC. The chain recombines TRBV28 with TRBJ1-2; D not certain. CDR1 MDHEN and CDR2 SYDVKM come from the germline V gene. CDR3 length equals 14 residues. Trimming cost V 3 bases and J 4 bases, with 12 bases left between them.

This chain uses TRBV7-2 with TRBJ2-5, with D perhaps TRBD1 or TRBD2 (5 bases each). The CDR3 covers 17 residues. Trimming took off 2 bases at V and 5 bases at J, with 21 bases between the two ends. From germline, CDR1 is SGHTA and CDR2 FQGNSA. CDR3 protein: CASSLTGAPQFRETQYF. In nucleotides, the CDR3 is TGTGCCAGCAGCTTAACCGGGGCGCCCCAATTTAGGGAGACCCAGTACTTC.

In this sample, this clone is large. V usage is TRBV19 and J usage is TRBJ1-1; 7 nucleotides match TRBD1. Germline V CDR1 and CDR2: LNHDA, SQIVND (reference sequence). This CDR3 is built from 14 residues. The ends lost 7 bases at V and 2 bases at J; junction bases unmatched: 7. The CDR3 here is CASTPTGFNTEAFF. The CDR3 coding sequence is TGTGCCAGTACCCCGACAGGGTTTAACACTGAAGCTTTCTTT.

Concerning this clone itself: The junction departs from germline at one end; a sequencing error may be responsible. The gene calls are TRBV6-6 and TRBJ1-5, with D maybe TRBD1 (5 bases). This CDR3 is 13 amino acids long. Germline V gene data show CDR1 as MNHNY and CDR2 as SVGAGI (reference sequence). Here the CDR3 DNA reads TGTGCCAGCAGTTACGATTCTCGGGACCCCATTTTTTTT. Its translation is CASSYDSRDPIFF.

The chain carries TRBV6-1 and TRBJ2-3; D gene unclear. V was pared by 6 bases and J by 1 base, with 11 bases between. This CDR3 comprises 14 residues. CDR1 MNHNS and CDR2 SASEGT come from the germline V gene. This chain's CDR3 is CASSHGSGTDTQYF. The CDR3 nucleotides read TGTGCCAGCAGCCATGGCAGCGGCACAGATACGCAGTATTTT.

The V and J genes are TRBV29-1 and TRBJ2-1, with D perhaps being TRBD1 or TRBD2 (5 bases each). V lost 4 bases to trimming and J lost 3 bases, with 7 bases between them. This CDR3 has 12 residues. CDR1 is SQVTM, CDR2 ANQGSEA, per germline. Here the CDR3 DNA reads TGCAGCGTTGGAGGGGACTACAATGAGCAGTTCTTC. This translates into CSVGGDYNEQFF.

This sequence joins TRBV5-1 and TRBJ2-5; D remains ambiguous. The germline V gene encodes CDR1 SGHRS and CDR2 YFSETQ. V was shortened by 1 base and J by 2 bases, with 12 bases between the two germline ends. The CDR3 is 15 amino acids. For the CDR3, the DNA is TGCGCCAGCAGCTTGAATCCGTGGATACAAGAGACCCAGTACTTC. It is translated as CASSLNPWIQETQYF.

The J gene is TRBJ1-2, the V gene TRBV10-3, with D uncertain. The V end lost 6 bases, the J end lost 8 bases, and 16 bases lay between the germline ends. This CDR3 has 13 residues. CDR1 is ENHRY, CDR2 SYGVKD, per germline. CDR3 loop: CAIREGPSGGYTF. The CDR3 nucleotides read TGTGCCATCAGGGAGGGCCCCAGCGGCGGCTACACCTTC.

The chain joins TRBV5-6 to TRBJ1-1, with D uncertain. CDR1 is SGHDT, CDR2 YYEEEE, per germline. The CDR3 is 14 residues long. V gave up 4 bases and J gave up 1 base, with 11 bases separating them. CDR3 in DNA: TGTGCCAGCAGCGTGGCCAGGCGGAACACTGAAGCTTTCTTT. It specifies CASSVARRNTEAFF. The full variable domain, completed using reference TRBV5-6 and TRBJ1-1, is DAGVTQSPTHLIKTRGQQVTLRCSPKSGHDTVSWYQQALGQGPQFIFQYYEEEERQRGNFPDRFSGHQFPNYSSELNVNALLLGDSALYLCASSVARRNTEAFFGQGTRLTVV.

This chain joins TRBV4-1 and TRBJ2-3, with 11 positions matching TRBD2. Germline lookup yields CDR1 MGHRA and CDR2 YSYEKL. The CDR3 length is 19 residues. Trimming at V came to 3 bases and at J to 1 base, leaving 12 bases not matched to a gene. For the CDR3, the DNA is TGCGCCAGCAGCCATATAGCGGGGGGGTTTGTGGTCCGCACAGATACGCAGTATTTT. Its translation is CASSHIAGGFVVRTDTQYF.

The gene calls are TRBV13 and TRBJ2-5, with unresolved D. Germline values: CDR1 PRHDT, CDR2 FYEKMQ (reference sequence). CDR3 length equals 15 residues. V lost 3 bases and J lost 5, with 16 bases in between. The CDR3 sequence is CASSFPLRSRETQYF. CDR3 DNA sequence: TGTGCCAGCAGCTTTCCGCTACGGAGTAGGGAGACCCAGTACTTC.

As to this clone: The same CDR3 can be traced to other DNA sequences in this sample. This sequence joins TRBV19 and TRBJ2-7; D call uncertain. Germline loops: CDR1 LNHDA, CDR2 SQIVND (reference sequence). The CDR3 sequence is 11 residues long. V dropped 1 base and J dropped 7 bases, with 5 bases sitting between them. The CDR3 loop reads CASSIGGEQYF. The CDR3 DNA reads as TGTGCCAGTAGTATAGGTGGGGAGCAGTACTTC.

The chain carries TRBV11-2 and TRBJ1-5, with no clear D. The CDR3 runs 13 residues. Trimming stripped 0 bases from V and 4 bases from J, with 4 bases between. Germline V lookup: CDR1 SGHAT, CDR2 FQNNGV. The CDR3 is CASSLDRNQPQHF. The CDR3 DNA reads TGTGCCAGCAGCTTAGATCGAAATCAGCCCCAGCATTTT.

This chain joins TRBV10-3 and TRBJ1-3, with D unresolved. CDR1 is ENHRY and CDR2 is SYGVKD in the germline V gene. This CDR3 has 14 amino acids. Trimming pared 3 bases from V and 2 bases from J, leaving 8 bases between. The CDR3 nucleotides are TGTGCCATCAGTGAACCCACTACTGGAAACACCATATATTTT. The encoded protein is CAISEPTTGNTIYF.

The rearrangement joins TRBV6-5 to TRBJ2-3; D assignment may be TRBD1 or TRBD2 (5 bases each). Germline CDR1 MNHEY, CDR2 SVGAGI. V was shortened by 10 bases and J by 0 bases, with 14 bases between the two germline ends. This CDR3 is 14 amino acids long. The CDR3: CATAGTASTDTQYF. The CDR3 DNA follows: TGTGCCACCGCCGGGACCGCTAGCACAGATACGCAGTATTTT.

CDR3 sequence: CASSLWGATEAFF. CDR3 nucleotides: TGCGCCAGCAGCTTGTGGGGGGCCACTGAAGCTTTCTTT. The chain employs TRBV5-1 and TRBJ1-1, with a tentative D call TRBD1 (6 bases). The CDR3 has 13 amino acids. Trimming shortened V by 1 base and J by 4 bases, and 8 bases separated the two germline ends. Germline CDR1 and CDR2: SGHRS and YFSETQ.

The chain couples TRBV2 to TRBJ1-6; D is perhaps TRBD1 (6 bases). The length of the CDR3 is 13 residues. Germline V gene lookup returns CDR1 SNHLY and CDR2 FYNNEI. V was trimmed by 4 bases and J by 9 bases, leaving 10 bases between them. Here the CDR3 reads CASSGTGSSPLHF. In DNA, the CDR3 is TGTGCCAGCAGTGGTACAGGGTCTTCACCCCTCCACTTT.

J is TRBJ2-7 and V is TRBV27; 8 positions agree with TRBD1. CDR3 length equals 15 residues. Germline V gene lookup returns CDR1 MNHEY and CDR2 SMNVEV (reference sequence). Losses at the gene ends were 5 bases for V and 3 bases for J; bases not matched to a gene: 9. In DNA form, the CDR3 reads TGTGCCAGCAGTCCACGGACAGGGCCACTCTACGAGCAGTACTTC. Protein product: CASSPRTGPLYEQYF.

V gene TRBV5-1 combines with J gene TRBJ1-4, with 7 bases lining up with TRBD1. The V segment lost 3 bases and the J segment 8 bases; nucleotides outside the gene matches: 7. CDR1 is SGHRS and CDR2 is YFSETQ in the germline V gene. The CDR3 covers 14 residues. The chain's CDR3 is CASSSGTVWEKLFF. The CDR3 bases are TGCGCCAGCAGCTCCGGGACAGTCTGGGAAAAACTGTTTTTT.

The chain couples TRBV30 to TRBJ1-2; D not certain. The V gene lost 2 bases and the J gene lost 4 bases, with 11 bases spanning the gap. This CDR3 contains 13 residues. Per the germline V gene, CDR1 is GTSNPN and CDR2 is SVGIG (reference sequence). The CDR3 loop is CAWSLWRSYGYTF. The CDR3, as DNA: TGTGCCTGGAGTCTATGGAGATCCTATGGCTACACCTTC.

The chain has TRBV25-1 and TRBJ1-2; D unclear. The CDR3 sequence is 13 residues long. Germline-derived CDR1 and CDR2 are MGHDK and SYGVNS. Trimming took 6 bases from V and 8 from J, leaving 16 bases between them. The DNA for the CDR3 is TGTGCCAGCAGACCAACGGCCTCGGGGGGCTACACCTTC. Its protein product is CASRPTASGGYTF.